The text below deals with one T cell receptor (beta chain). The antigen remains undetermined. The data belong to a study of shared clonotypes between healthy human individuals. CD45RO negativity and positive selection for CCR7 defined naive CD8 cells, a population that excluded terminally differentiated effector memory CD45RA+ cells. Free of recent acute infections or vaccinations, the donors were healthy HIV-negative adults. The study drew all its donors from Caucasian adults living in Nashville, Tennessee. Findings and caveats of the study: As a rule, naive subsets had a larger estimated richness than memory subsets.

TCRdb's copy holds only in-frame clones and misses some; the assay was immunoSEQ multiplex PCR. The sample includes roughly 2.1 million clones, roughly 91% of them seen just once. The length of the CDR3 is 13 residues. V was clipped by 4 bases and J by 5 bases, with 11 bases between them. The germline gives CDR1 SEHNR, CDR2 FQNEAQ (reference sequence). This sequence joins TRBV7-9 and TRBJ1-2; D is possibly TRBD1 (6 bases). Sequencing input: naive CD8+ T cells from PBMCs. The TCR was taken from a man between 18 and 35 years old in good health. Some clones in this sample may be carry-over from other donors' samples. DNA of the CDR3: TGTGCCAGCAGCTCCGGACAGAGATATGGCTACACCTTC. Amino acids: CASSSGQRYGYTF.